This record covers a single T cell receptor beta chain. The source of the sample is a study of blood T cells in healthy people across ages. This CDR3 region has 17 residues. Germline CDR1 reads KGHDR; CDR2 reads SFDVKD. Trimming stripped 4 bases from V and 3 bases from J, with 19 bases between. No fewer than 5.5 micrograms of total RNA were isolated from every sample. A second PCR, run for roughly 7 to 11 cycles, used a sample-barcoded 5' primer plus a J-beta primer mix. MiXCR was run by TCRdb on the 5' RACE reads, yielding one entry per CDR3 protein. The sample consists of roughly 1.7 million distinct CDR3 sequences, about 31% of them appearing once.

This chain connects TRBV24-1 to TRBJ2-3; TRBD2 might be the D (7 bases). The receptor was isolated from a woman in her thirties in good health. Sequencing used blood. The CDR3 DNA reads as TGTGCCACCAGTGACCCAAAGTGGGAGGGGGGGACAGATACGCAGTATTTT. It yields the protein CATSDPKWEGGTDTQYF.